The rows below give T cell receptor beta chains drawn from one sample of a study of T-cell reconstitution after alpha-beta-depleted transplantation in children. Each CDR3 protein gets one entry after TCRdb re-called the PCR reads with MiXCR. The profile shows around 130,000 distinct CDR3 sequences, about a tenth of them singletons. The source material was PBMCs, mostly from graft donor cells, sampled 180 days after TCRalphabeta/CD19-depleted stem cell transplant. The receptors shown here come from a girl under two years old who had a stem cell transplant for combined immunodeficiency, so the T cells may come from the graft donor. CDR3s include the opening cysteine and the closing phenylalanine or tryptophan. D genes are given only for firm matches. Expanded clones get a size class; other rows say once, few or many, or leave the size out.

clone_size,d_call,v_call,j_call,cdr3_nt,cdr3_aa
few,NA,TRBV20-1,TRBJ2-3,TGCAGTGCTCATAGGGCCTATACGCAGTATTTT,CSAHRAYTQYF
NA,NA,TRBV5-1,TRBJ1-2,TGCGCCAGCAGCGTCGACAACTTCTATGGCTACACCTTC,CASSVDNFYGYTF
NA,NA,TRBV7-8,TRBJ2-3,TGTGCCAGCAGCCTAACCCCAGGGGTAGTCACAGATACGCAGTATTTT,CASSLTPGVVTDTQYF
many,TRBD1,TRBV27,TRBJ2-1,TGTGCCAGCAGTTCGGGACAGGGTTACAATGAGCAGTTCTTC,CASSSGQGYNEQFF
NA,TRBD2,TRBV6-1,TRBJ2-5,TGTGCCAGCACCCCGGGGGGGACGGACCAAGAGACCCAGTACTTC,CASTPGGTDQETQYF
NA,TRBD1,TRBV15,TRBJ2-5,TGTGCGACCCAGAGACAGGGGCAAGAGACCCAGTACTTC,CATQRQGQETQYF
NA,TRBD1,TRBV20-1,TRBJ2-7,TGCAGTGCTAGGGGACAGGGACCAGGCTACGAGCAGTACTTC,CSARGQGPGYEQYF
NA,NA,TRBV20-1,TRBJ2-7,TGCAGTGCTAGTTCCCACCTAGGGGGATACGAGCAGTACTTC,CSASSHLGGYEQYF
many,NA,TRBV25-1,TRBJ1-1,TGTGCCAGCAGTACACGGTATTATGAAGCTTTCTTT,CASSTRYYEAFF
NA,TRBD1,TRBV6-4,TRBJ2-1,TGTGCCAGCAGTAAATCGAGGACAGGGCGGTACAATGAGCAGTTCTTC,CASSKSRTGRYNEQFF
NA,NA,TRBV5-1,TRBJ1-2,TGCGCCAGCAGCTTGGCTGGCCGGAGTGGCTACACCTTC,CASSLAGRSGYTF
NA,TRBD1,TRBV27,TRBJ2-2,TGTGCCAGCAGTTTGTATACAGGGGGCACCGGGGAGCTGTTTTTT,CASSLYTGGTGELFF
few,NA,TRBV11-1,TRBJ1-2,TGTGCCAGCAGCTTCTCGGGTATGGATGGCTACACCTTC,CASSFSGMDGYTF
many,TRBD1,TRBV7-2,TRBJ2-7,TGTGCCAGCAGCTTAGCTACAGGACAGGGATGGGACGAGCAGTACTTC,CASSLATGQGWDEQYF
NA,TRBD1,TRBV29-1,TRBJ1-1,TGCAGCGTTGTAGACAGGGCGAACACTGAAGCTTTCTTT,CSVVDRANTEAFF
few,TRBD2,TRBV7-2,TRBJ2-3,TGTGCCAGCAGCTCGCGACTAGCGGGGAGAGGCACAATAGGGCAGTATTTT,CASSSRLAGRGTIGQYF
few,NA,TRBV6-5,TRBJ2-7,TGTGCCAGCAGTTACTCGGGGCAGTACGAGCAGTACTTC,CASSYSGQYEQYF
many,NA,TRBV29-1,TRBJ2-1,TGCAGCGTTGATCCCCTGGTCGGGCAGGCCCCGGTCTCCTACAATGAGCAGTTCTTC,CSVDPLVGQAPVSYNEQFF
NA,NA,TRBV4-2,TRBJ2-7,TGTGCCATCAGCTTAAGGCTCTCCTACGAGCAGTACTTC,CAISLRLSYEQYF
NA,TRBD2,TRBV11-2,TRBJ2-1,TGTGCCAGCAGCACCAAACTAGCGGGGGGAACCAACAATGAGCAGTTCTTC,CASSTKLAGGTNNEQFF
medium-sized,TRBD2,TRBV5-1,TRBJ2-3,TGCGCCAGCAAGCTTGGTCTAGCGGGGGCAGATACGCAGTATTTT,CASKLGLAGADTQYF
NA,NA,TRBV14,TRBJ2-1,TGTGCCAGCAGCCAAGACAGGGCCGCGTACAATGAGCAGTTCTTC,CASSQDRAAYNEQFF
NA,NA,TRBV10-3,TRBJ2-6,TGTGCCATCAGTGAGGGCAGCTATTTCTCTGGGGCCAACGTCCTGACTTTC,CAISEGSYFSGANVLTF
few,NA,TRBV6-1,TRBJ2-5,TGTGCCAGGACGGACGGCCCAATTGAGACCCAGTACTTC,CARTDGPIETQYF
NA,NA,TRBV4-2,TRBJ2-7,TGTGCCAGCAGCCAGAGGAGGGGGGACAACGAGCAGTACTTC,CASSQRRGDNEQYF
few,NA,TRBV5-1,TRBJ2-3,TGCGCCAGCAGCTTGATAACAGGGACAGATACGCAGTATTTT,CASSLITGTDTQYF
NA,NA,TRBV20-1,TRBJ1-6,TGCAGTGCTAGTCGACCGGAAGATCCACCCCTCCACTTT,CSASRPEDPPLHF
NA,TRBD2,TRBV20-1,TRBJ2-2,TGCAGTGCTGTAAGACTAGCGGGCCCGAACACCGGGGAGCTGTTTTTT,CSAVRLAGPNTGELFF
many,TRBD2,TRBV24-1,TRBJ2-1,TGTGCCACCAGTCCAAGACTAGCGGGAGTAAAATTCTTC,CATSPRLAGVKFF
NA,TRBD1,TRBV5-6,TRBJ2-7,TGTGCCATCAGCCTGTTTGACAGGGATTACGAGCAGTACTTC,CAISLFDRDYEQYF
many,NA,TRBV20-1,TRBJ1-2,TGCAGTGCCCTCCCTCGCGGCTACACCTTC,CSALPRGYTF
few,NA,TRBV20-1,TRBJ1-3,TGCAGTGCTAGAGTGTTCAGAGGGGAAGCATCTGGAAACACCATATATTTT,CSARVFRGEASGNTIYF
few,TRBD1,TRBV4-3,TRBJ2-7,TGCGCCAGCAGCCCTGGAGGACAGGGAACCTACGAGCAGTACTTC,CASSPGGQGTYEQYF
NA,NA,TRBV6-2/TRBV6-3,TRBJ2-2,TGTGCCAGCAGTTACTCCTCCGGGACAACTTGGTCCGGGGAGCTGTTTTTT,CASSYSSGTTWSGELFF
NA,TRBD1,TRBV10-3,TRBJ2-4,TGTGCCATCAGTCCCGGGACAGGGCAAAACATTCAGTACTTC,CAISPGTGQNIQYF
NA,NA,TRBV29-1,TRBJ2-5,TGCAGCGTCTCTCGAAGGGAGACCCAGTACTTC,CSVSRRETQYF
few,NA,TRBV9,TRBJ1-1,TGTGCCAGCAGCTCCCCCGGGAGGGGCAGCTCCTCGGAAGCTTTCTTT,CASSSPGRGSSSEAFF
few,NA,TRBV12-3/TRBV12-4,TRBJ2-7,TGTGCCAGCAGTTTAAGCCGCGAGCAGTACTTC,CASSLSREQYF
NA,NA,TRBV10-3,TRBJ2-7,TGTGCCATCAGATTAGCGAGGTCCGACGAGCAGTACTTC,CAIRLARSDEQYF
few,NA,TRBV28,TRBJ1-5,TGTGCCAGCAGTTTATTTGGTAGCAGCGGCAATCAGCCCCAGCATTTT,CASSLFGSSGNQPQHF
NA,TRBD1,TRBV6-2/TRBV6-3,TRBJ2-7,TGTGCCAGCAGTTACGGGGACAGAGGAGGCCACGAGCAGTACTTC,CASSYGDRGGHEQYF
NA,TRBD2,TRBV9,TRBJ2-5,TGTGCCAGCAGCGTAGGAGCACTAGCGGGTACTTCCCAAGAGACCCAGTACTTC,CASSVGALAGTSQETQYF
NA,NA,TRBV7-2,TRBJ2-2,TGTGCCAGCAGCTTAGCGCGCAGGTTGGATGGCGGGGAGCTGTTTTTT,CASSLARRLDGGELFF
many,NA,TRBV9,TRBJ2-2,TGTGCCGCCCGGAGGGGGCAATACACCGGGGAGCTGTTTTTT,CAARRGQYTGELFF
NA,NA,TRBV7-2,TRBJ1-1,TGTGCCAGCAGCTTTTGGCGGTCAAACACTGAAGCTTTCTTT,CASSFWRSNTEAFF
NA,NA,TRBV2,TRBJ1-5,TGTGCCAGCACTCCAAGGGGCATTTATAGCAATCAGCCCCAGCATTTT,CASTPRGIYSNQPQHF
NA,NA,TRBV27,TRBJ2-7,TGTGCCAGCAGTTCCGGACGGACTACCAGCTACGAGCAGTACTTC,CASSSGRTTSYEQYF
NA,NA,TRBV7-3,TRBJ2-5,TGTGCCAGCAGCTTAAAGGGGGGCAGGACTAGTGAGACCCAGTACTTC,CASSLKGGRTSETQYF